A single sample is the source of the 15 T cell receptor beta chains below, sequenced in a study of T cell responses to AZD1222 COVID-19 vaccine. Measured with immunoSEQ multiplex PCR; TCRdb has only the in-frame clones, and not every one. This sample has some 98,000 clones, with roughly 90% found just once. The sample was peripheral blood, taken 28 days after the second AZD1222 dose. The receptors were gathered from an adult who received the AZD1222 COVID-19 vaccine.

Written as DNA, the CDR3 is TGCAGCGCTGGAGACACCGGGGAGCTGTTTTTT. Protein: CSAGDTGELFF. The chain links TRBV29-1 to TRBJ2-2; no clear D. This CDR3 spans 11 amino acids. Per germline, CDR1 SQVTM and CDR2 ANQGSEA. V was cut by 7 bases and J by 3 bases, with 6 bases left in between.

This sequence joins TRBV12-3 or TRBV12-4 and TRBJ1-5; D gene uncertain. This CDR3 is 12 amino acids long. Between the trimmed V and J ends, which lost 7 bases and 4 bases, there was a span of 8 bases. CDR3 in amino acids: CASMRLNQPQHF. The CDR3, as DNA: TGTGCCAGCATGAGATTGAATCAGCCCCAGCATTTT.

V gene TRBV28 combines with J gene TRBJ1-5; no definite D call. V was pared by 6 bases and J by 9 bases, with 15 bases between. In germline, CDR1 is MDHEN, CDR2 SYDVKM. The length of the CDR3 is 13 residues. The CDR3 reads CASRPSSVRPQHF. CDR3 nucleotide sequence: TGTGCCAGCAGACCGTCAAGTGTCCGGCCCCAGCATTTT.

The sample holds a few counts of this clone. The chain recombines TRBV6-5 with TRBJ2-1; 12 bases match TRBD2. The CDR3 runs 15 residues. The germline V gene has CDR1 MNHEY and CDR2 SVGAGI. After removal of 5 bases from V and 3 bases from J, the junction contained 2 bases not matched to a gene. The DNA of the CDR3 is TGTGCCAGCAGTCGGACTAGCGGGAACTACAATGAGCAGTTCTTC. Amino acid sequence: CASSRTSGNYNEQFF.

DNA for the CDR3: TGTGCCAGCAGCTTATCCGGATTCACAGATACGCAGTATTTT. Amino acids: CASSLSGFTDTQYF. V is TRBV7-6 and J is TRBJ2-3; no firm D call. The CDR3 runs 14 residues. CDR1 and CDR2 from the germline V gene are SGHVS and FNYEAQ. V gave up 2 bases and J gave up 2 bases, with 8 bases separating them.

This chain links TRBV27 with TRBJ2-7; 7 bases line up with TRBD1. CDR1 and CDR2 from the germline V gene are MNHEY and SMNVEV (reference sequence). J gave up 3 bases and V 5 bases, and 7 bases lay outside the gene matches. The CDR3 length is 14 residues. The CDR3 loop reads CASSRQGPRYEQYF. DNA for the CDR3: TGTGCCAGCAGTAGACAGGGTCCCCGCTACGAGCAGTACTTC.

This rearrangement joins TRBV7-9 to TRBJ2-7; a weak D match, TRBD1 (5 bases). The CDR3 has 13 residues. CDR1 and CDR2 (germline): SEHNR, FQNEAQ (reference sequence). V lost 4 bases to trimming and J lost 7 bases, with 14 bases between them. CDR3 sequence reads: CASSSRTSREQYF. The CDR3 bases are TGTGCCAGCAGCTCCCGGACATCGAGAGAGCAGTACTTC.

The chain recombines TRBV5-1 with TRBJ1-3; 7 nucleotides match TRBD1. Germline V gene sequence: CDR1 SGHRS, CDR2 YFSETQ. With V trimmed by 1 base and J by 5 bases, 6 bases remained unmatched. There are 15 residues in the CDR3. The CDR3 region has the DNA TGCGCCAGCAGCTTGACAGGGGTGGAAAGAAACACCATATATTTT. Its protein is CASSLTGVERNTIYF.

V gene TRBV5-1 combines with J gene TRBJ1-1, with D perhaps matching TRBD1 (5 bases). Germline CDR1 reads SGHRS; CDR2 reads YFSETQ. Trimming removed 0 bases from V and 8 bases from J, with 11 bases in between. The CDR3 runs 13 residues. The CDR3 region has the DNA TGCGCCAGCAGCTTGGCTACGGAGGGGGAAGCTTTCTTT. This sequence encodes CASSLATEGEAFF.

The chain has TRBV5-1 and TRBJ2-7; 8 bases map to TRBD1. CDR3 length equals 14 residues. The ends lost 1 base at V and 6 bases at J; junction bases unmatched: 6. Germline CDR1 is SGHRS and CDR2 is YFSETQ. CDR3 coding DNA: TGCGCCAGCAGCTTGACATTTACAGGGGGCGAGCAGTACTTC. Residues: CASSLTFTGGEQYF.

This chain connects TRBV3-1 (or the pseudogene TRBV3-2) to TRBJ1-5; tentatively, D is TRBD1 (6 bases). This CDR3 region has 15 residues. The germline V gene has CDR1 LGHDT and CDR2 YNNKEL (reference sequence). V was pared by 5 bases and J by 7 bases, with 18 bases between. The CDR3 bases are TGTGCCAGCAGCGATGGGGCACAGGGAGAGCAGCCCCAGCATTTT. This codes for CASSDGAQGEQPQHF.

This sequence joins TRBV7-7 and TRBJ2-2; D perhaps matches TRBD1 (6 bases). The CDR3 totals 13 residues. The ends were cut back, 5 bases at V and 7 bases at J, with 11 bases in the middle. Germline V gene lookup returns CDR1 SSHAT and CDR2 FNYEAQ (reference sequence). Here the CDR3 reads CASSTGTGGELFF. CDR3 coding DNA: TGTGCCAGCAGCACAGGGACGGGCGGGGAGCTGTTTTTT.

V and J are TRBV2 and TRBJ1-5; TRBD1 matches at 9 bases. Trimming took 6 bases from V and 4 from J; bases not matched to a gene: 7. Per the germline V gene, CDR1 is SNHLY and CDR2 is FYNNEI. This CDR3 spans 15 amino acids. The CDR3 nucleotides are TGTGCCAGCAGCCGACAGGGGGGGGGTAATCAGCCCCAGCATTTT. It specifies CASSRQGGGNQPQHF.

The CDR3 DNA is TGTGCCTGGACTCGGGCAGGGGGCTATAATGAGCAGTTCTTC. It encodes CAWTRAGGYNEQFF. The chain joins TRBV30 to TRBJ2-1; 8 bases line up with TRBD1. V was clipped by 4 bases and J by 7 bases; unmatched bases: 9. Germline V gene sequence: CDR1 GTSNPN, CDR2 SVGIG (reference sequence). This CDR3 contains 14 residues.

CDR3 region: CAMGRWEETQYF. The CDR3 DNA follows: TGTGCCATGGGCAGGTGGGAAGAGACCCAGTACTTC. The gene calls are TRBV2 and TRBJ2-5, with unresolved D. With 10 bases removed from V and 3 bases from J, the gap between germline ends came to 12 bases. CDR3 size: 12 residues. In germline, CDR1 is SNHLY, CDR2 FYNNEI.